Listed below are T cell receptor beta chains from one sample, sequenced in a study of shared clonotypes between healthy human individuals. Using immunoSEQ multiplex PCR, the repertoire was profiled, and TCRdb retains in-frame clones only, with some absent. The table has fewer than 2.5 million clones, approximately 94% seen once; the top ten hold approximately 0.37%. Sequenced sample: naive CD4+ T cells from PBMCs. The receptors derive from a man between 18 and 29 years old in good health. Some clones in this sample may be carry-over from other donors' samples. The CDR3 runs from the conserved cysteine through the conserved F or W.

V gene,CDR3 protein
TRBV5-4,CASSPSGDRERETQYF
TRBV28,CASSLTKGQRNF
TRBV27,CASSLKGGYEQYF
TRBV5-6,CASRSLGGSTDTQYF
TRBV6-1,CASSEWRRLEEKLFF
TRBV15,CATSRDLSISSYNEQFF
TRBV10-2,CASAGTSIADTQYF
TRBV28,CASSLLSNQPQHF
TRBV19,CASSIIALSNQPQHF
TRBV19,CASSQSGVYTAFF